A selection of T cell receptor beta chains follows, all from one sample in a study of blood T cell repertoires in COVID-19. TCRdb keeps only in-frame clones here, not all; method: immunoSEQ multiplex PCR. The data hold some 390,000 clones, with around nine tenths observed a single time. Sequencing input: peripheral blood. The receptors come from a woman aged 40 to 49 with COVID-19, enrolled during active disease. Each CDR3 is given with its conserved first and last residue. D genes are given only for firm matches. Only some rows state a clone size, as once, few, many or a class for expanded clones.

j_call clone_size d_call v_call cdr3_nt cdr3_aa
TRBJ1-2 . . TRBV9 TGTGCCAGCAGCGTAGAAACGGCAGGCGGCTACACCTTC CASSVETAGGYTF
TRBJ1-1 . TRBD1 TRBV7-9 TGTGCCACCGCCGAGGGACAGGGCACTGAAGCTTTCTTT CATAEGQGTEAFF
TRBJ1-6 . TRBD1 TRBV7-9 TGTGCCAGCACCAGACAGGGAGGAAATTCACCCCTCCACTTT CASTRQGGNSPLHF
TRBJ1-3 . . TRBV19 TGTGCCAGTAGTACAACAACCCAGTCCGGAAACACCATATATTTT CASSTTTQSGNTIYF
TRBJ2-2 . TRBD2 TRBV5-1 TGCGCCAGCAGCACTCGGACTCGCGGGGGGGCAAGCACCGGGGAGCTGTTTTTT CASSTRTRGGASTGELFF
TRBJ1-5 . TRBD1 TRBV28 TGTGCCAGCAGTTTCCCAGGGGGGAATCAGCCCCAGCATTTT CASSFPGGNQPQHF
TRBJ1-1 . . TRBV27 TGTGCCAGCAGTTTATTCTTAAGCAATCCGATCTTT CASSLFLSNPIF
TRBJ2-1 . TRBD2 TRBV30 TGTGCCTGGAGTACTAGCGGACCTTACAATGAGCAGTTCTTC CAWSTSGPYNEQFF
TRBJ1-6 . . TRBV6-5 TGTGCCAGCGCCTCCCGCGATAATTCACCCCTCCACTTT CASASRDNSPLHF
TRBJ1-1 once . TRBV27 TGTGCCAGCAGTTTCTCAGGGGCGCGGACTGAAGCTTTCTTT CASSFSGARTEAFF
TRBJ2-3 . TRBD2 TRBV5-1 TGCGCCAGCAGCGCAAGGACTAGCGGGCGGCCAGATACGCAGTATTTT CASSARTSGRPDTQYF
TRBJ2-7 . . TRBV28 TGTGCCAGCAGTTTAGTAATCAGTGACGAGCAGTACTTC CASSLVISDEQYF
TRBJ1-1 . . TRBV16 TGTGCCAGCAGCCAATCCGGCGGGTACACTGAAGCTTTCTTT CASSQSGGYTEAFF
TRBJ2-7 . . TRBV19 TGTGCCAGTAGCGGGAGCACACGGGGCGAGCAGTACTTC CASSGSTRGEQYF
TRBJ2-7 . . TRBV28 TGTGCCAGCAGCCCCCAGGGGACCCCAAGATACCGCGAGCAGTACTTC CASSPQGTPRYREQYF
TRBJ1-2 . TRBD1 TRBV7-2 TGTGCCAGCAGCTTAGACGGGACAGGCTATGGCTACACCTTC CASSLDGTGYGYTF
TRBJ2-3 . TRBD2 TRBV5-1 TGCGCCAGCAGCTTACTGACTAGCGGGGGCGGGGATACGCAGTATTTT CASSLLTSGGGDTQYF
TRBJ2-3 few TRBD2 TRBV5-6 TGTGCCAGCAGCACGGGACTAGCAGCTAGCACAGATACGCAGTATTTT CASSTGLAASTDTQYF
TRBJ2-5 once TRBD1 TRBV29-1 TGCAGCGTTTTACAGGGGGAGGAGACCCAGTACTTC CSVLQGEETQYF
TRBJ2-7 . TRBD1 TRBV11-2 TGTGCCAGCAGCTTCACCGGGACAGGGACCTACGAGCAGTACTTC CASSFTGTGTYEQYF
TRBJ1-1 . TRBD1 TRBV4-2 TGTGCCAGCAGCCAAGATTCGACAGGGCCGAACACTGAAGCTTTCTTT CASSQDSTGPNTEAFF
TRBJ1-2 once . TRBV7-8 TGTGCCAGCAGCTTAGGAACAGGCTATGGCTACACCTTC CASSLGTGYGYTF
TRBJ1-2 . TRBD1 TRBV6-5 TGTGCCAGCAGCCGACAGGGGGCGAATCTTGGCTACACCTTC CASSRQGANLGYTF
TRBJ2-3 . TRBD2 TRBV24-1 TGTGCCACCAGTGATTCGGTACCGGGACTAGCGGGTGATACGCAGTATTTT CATSDSVPGLAGDTQYF
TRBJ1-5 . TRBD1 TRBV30 TGTGCCTGGAGTAGGGACAGTGCTAGCAATCAGCCCCAGCATTTT CAWSRDSASNQPQHF
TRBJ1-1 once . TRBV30 TGTGCCTGTTCTCCGAGCGAGAGTCGAGCTTTCTTT CACSPSESRAFF
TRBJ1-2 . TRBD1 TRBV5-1 TGCGCCAGCAGCTCGGGACAGGGTAATGGCTACACCTTC CASSSGQGNGYTF
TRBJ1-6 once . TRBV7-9 TGTGCCAGCAGCTTATACCAGGGGAATTCACCCCTCCACTTT CASSLYQGNSPLHF
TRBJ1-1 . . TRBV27 TGTGCCAGCAGTTTAATGGGAGGCACTGAAGCTTTCTTT CASSLMGGTEAFF
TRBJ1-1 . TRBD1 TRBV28 TGTGCCAGCAGGATGAACAGGGGAAGGAGCACTGAAGCTTTCTTT CASRMNRGRSTEAFF
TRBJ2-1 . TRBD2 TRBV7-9 TGTGCCAGCAGCTCGGGACTAGCGAATGAGCAGTTCTTC CASSSGLANEQFF
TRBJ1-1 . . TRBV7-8 TGTGCCAGCAGCTTAGCGGTTTGGCAGGGGACCCCTGAAGCTTTCTTT CASSLAVWQGTPEAFF
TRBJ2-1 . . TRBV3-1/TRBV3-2 TGTGCCAGCAGCCAAGGTGGGTGGGAGAGCTCCTACAATGAGCAGTTCTTC CASSQGGWESSYNEQFF
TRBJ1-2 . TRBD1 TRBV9 TGTGCCAGCAGCGCTCGGACAGGGGGTTGGGATGGCTACACCTTC CASSARTGGWDGYTF
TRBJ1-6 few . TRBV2 TGTGCCAGCAGTGGAGAGCGGATAGCGAGCTCCTATAATTCACCCCTCCACTTT CASSGERIASSYNSPLHF
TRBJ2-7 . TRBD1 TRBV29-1 TGCAGCGTTCGACAGGGTGGCTACGAGCAGTACTTC CSVRQGGYEQYF
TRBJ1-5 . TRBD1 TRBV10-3 TGTGCCATCAGCTACCGGGACAGCCGTTCCAATCAGCCCCAGCATTTT CAISYRDSRSNQPQHF
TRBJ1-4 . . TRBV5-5 TGTGCCAGCAGCCAACACAGGGAACACAGTGAAAAACTGTTTTTT CASSQHREHSEKLFF
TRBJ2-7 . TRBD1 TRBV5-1 TGCGCCAGCAGCCCCTCTTTGGGACAGGGGGGTTACGAGCAGTACTTC CASSPSLGQGGYEQYF
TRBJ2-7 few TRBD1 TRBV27 TGTGCCAGCAGTCATACAGGGGGCGAGACCTACGAGCAGTACTTC CASSHTGGETYEQYF
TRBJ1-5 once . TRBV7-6 TGTGCCAGCAGCTTAGTGTCAGGGAGGAATCAGCCCCAGCATTTT CASSLVSGRNQPQHF
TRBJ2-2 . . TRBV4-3 TGCGCCAGCAGCCAAGATATCTTGGGAGTAGACCAACGCGGGGAGCTGTTTTTT CASSQDILGVDQRGELFF
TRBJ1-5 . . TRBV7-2 TGTGCCAGCAGCCAACAGGGTGGTGATCAGCCCCAGCATTTT CASSQQGGDQPQHF
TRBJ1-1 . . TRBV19 TGTGCCAGTAGTATCCAGGAATTAGACACTGAAGCTTTCTTT CASSIQELDTEAFF
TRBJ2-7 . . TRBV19 TGTGCCAGTAGAAGGGTTGGGAGTTACGAGCAGTACTTC CASRRVGSYEQYF
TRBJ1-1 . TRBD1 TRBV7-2 TGTGCCAGCAGCGGGGGACAGGGGAACACTGAAGCTTTCTTT CASSGGQGNTEAFF
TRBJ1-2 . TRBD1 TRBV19 TGTGCCAGTAGATCGGGACAGCACTATGGCTACACCTTC CASRSGQHYGYTF
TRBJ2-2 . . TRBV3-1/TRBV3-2 TGTGCCAGCAGCCCGCCACTCACCGGGGAGCTGTTTTTT CASSPPLTGELFF
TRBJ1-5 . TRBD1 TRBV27 TGTGCCAGCAGTTTGCAGGGGGCTGTGGAGCCCCAGCATTTT CASSLQGAVEPQHF
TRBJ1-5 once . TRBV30 TGTGCCTGGAGCCCAGGAGGGGGCAATCAGCCCCAGCATTTT CAWSPGGGNQPQHF